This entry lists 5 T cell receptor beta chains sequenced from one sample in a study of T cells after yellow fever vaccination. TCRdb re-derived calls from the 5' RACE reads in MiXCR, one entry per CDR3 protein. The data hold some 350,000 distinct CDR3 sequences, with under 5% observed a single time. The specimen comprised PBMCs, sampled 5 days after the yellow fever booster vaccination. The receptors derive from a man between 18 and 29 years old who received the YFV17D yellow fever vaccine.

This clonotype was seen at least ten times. CDR3 DNA sequence: TGTGCCAGCAGCTTAGCGCAGGGGAGGCAAGAGACCCAGTACTTC. It encodes CASSLAQGRQETQYF. The V gene is TRBV7-9, the J gene TRBJ2-5; D assignment may be TRBD1 or TRBD2 (6 bases each). The CDR3 covers 15 residues. Looked up from germline, CDR1 is SEHNR and CDR2 is FQNEAQ (reference sequence). V lost 0 bases, J lost 2 bases, and 10 bases lay in between. The whole variable domain, remainder taken from reference TRBV7-9 and TRBJ2-5, is DTGVSQNPRHKITKRGQNVTFRCDPISEHNRLYWYRQTLGQGPEFLTYFQNEAQLEKSRLLSDRFSAERPKGSFSTLEIQRTEQGDSAMYLCASSLAQGRQETQYFGPGTRLLVL.

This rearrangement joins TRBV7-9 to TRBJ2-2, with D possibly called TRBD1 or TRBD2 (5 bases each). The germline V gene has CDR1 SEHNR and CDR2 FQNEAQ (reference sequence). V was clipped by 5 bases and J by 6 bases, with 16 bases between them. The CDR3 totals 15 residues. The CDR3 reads CASSQTGRRAGELFF. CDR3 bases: TGTGCCAGCAGCCAGACGGGGCGGCGGGCCGGGGAGCTGTTTTTT.

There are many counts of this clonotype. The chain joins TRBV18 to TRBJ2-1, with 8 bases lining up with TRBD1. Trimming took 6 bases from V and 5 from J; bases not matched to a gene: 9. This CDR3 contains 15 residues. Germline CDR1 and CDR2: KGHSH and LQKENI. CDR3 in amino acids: CASSQDRAFNNEQFF. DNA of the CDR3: TGTGCCAGCTCCCAGGACAGGGCTTTTAACAATGAGCAGTTCTTC.

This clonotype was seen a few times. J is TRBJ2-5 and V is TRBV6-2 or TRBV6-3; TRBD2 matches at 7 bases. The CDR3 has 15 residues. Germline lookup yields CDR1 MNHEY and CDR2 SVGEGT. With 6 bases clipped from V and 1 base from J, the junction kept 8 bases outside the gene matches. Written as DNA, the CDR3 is TGTGCCAGCAGCCGAGGGGCTAGCGGCCAAGAGACCCAGTACTTC. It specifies CASSRGASGQETQYF.

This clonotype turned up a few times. The CDR3 bases are TGTGCCAGCAGTTTACATCGGGGGCGGCACACTGAAGCTTTCTTT. This gives the protein CASSLHRGRHTEAFF. V usage is TRBV28 and J usage is TRBJ1-1, with D maybe TRBD1 (6 bases). The V gene's germline CDR1 is MDHEN and CDR2 SYDVKM. The CDR3 totals 15 residues. V was shortened by 2 bases and J by 3 bases, with 13 bases between the two germline ends. Looking up the rest from reference TRBV28 and TRBJ1-1 gives the full variable domain: DVKVTQSSRYLVKRTGEKVFLECVQDMDHENMFWYRQDPGLGLRLIYFSYDVKMKEKGDIPEGYSVSREKKERFSLILESASTNQTSMYLCASSLHRGRHTEAFFGQGTRLTVV.